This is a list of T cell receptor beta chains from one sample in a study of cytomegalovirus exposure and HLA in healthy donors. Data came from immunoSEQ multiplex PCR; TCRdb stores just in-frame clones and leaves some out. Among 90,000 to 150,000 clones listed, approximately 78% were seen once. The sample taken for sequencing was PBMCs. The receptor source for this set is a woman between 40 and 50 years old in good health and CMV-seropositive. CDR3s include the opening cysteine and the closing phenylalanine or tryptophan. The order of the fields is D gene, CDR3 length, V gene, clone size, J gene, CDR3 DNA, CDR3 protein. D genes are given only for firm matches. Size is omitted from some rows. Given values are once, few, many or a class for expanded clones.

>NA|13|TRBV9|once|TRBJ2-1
TGTGCCAGCAGCGTCAGGGGGGTCGATGAGCAGTTCTTC
CASSVRGVDEQFF
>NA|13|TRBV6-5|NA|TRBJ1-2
TGTGCCAGCAGTTACGGGGCTGGCTATGGCTACACCTTC
CASSYGAGYGYTF
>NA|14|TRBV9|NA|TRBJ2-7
TGTGCCAGCAGCGTAAGATCAGGATCCTACGAGCAGTACTTC
CASSVRSGSYEQYF
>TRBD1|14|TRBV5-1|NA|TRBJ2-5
TGCGCCAGCAGCTTAGGGACAGGGGAAGAGACCCAGTACTTC
CASSLGTGEETQYF
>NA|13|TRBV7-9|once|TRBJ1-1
TGTGCCCAGGACAGATACATGAACACTGAAGCTTTCTTT
CAQDRYMNTEAFF
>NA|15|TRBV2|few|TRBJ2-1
TGTGCCAGCAGAGATAGCGGAGGGGCATACAATGAGCAGTTCTTC
CASRDSGGAYNEQFF
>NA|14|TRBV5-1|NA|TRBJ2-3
TGCGCCAGCAGCTTGGACAGGGTACCAGATACGCAGTATTTT
CASSLDRVPDTQYF
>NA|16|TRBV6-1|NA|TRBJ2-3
TGTGCCAGCAGTGAAATGTTTGGGGGGACCACAGATACGCAGTATTTT
CASSEMFGGTTDTQYF
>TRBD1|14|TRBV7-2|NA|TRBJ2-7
TGTGCCAGCAGCTTCCGGGACAGGGTCCACGAGCAGTACTTC
CASSFRDRVHEQYF
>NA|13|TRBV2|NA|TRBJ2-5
TGTGCCAGCAGTCTAGAAGGCGGAGAGACCCAGTACTTC
CASSLEGGETQYF
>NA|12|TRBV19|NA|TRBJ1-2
TGTGCCAGTAGTATAGACATCTATGGCTACACCTTC
CASSIDIYGYTF
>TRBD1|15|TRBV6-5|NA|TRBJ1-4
TGTGCCAGCAGAGAGGAGGGGGCAGCTAATGAAAAACTGTTTTTT
CASREEGAANEKLFF
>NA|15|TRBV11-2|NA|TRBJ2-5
TGTGCCAGCAGCGCCCGAGGGCTAGCGCAAGAGACCCAGTACTTC
CASSARGLAQETQYF
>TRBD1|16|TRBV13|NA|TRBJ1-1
TGTGCCAGCAGCTTAGTGAGGGGGCGAGAGGACACTGAAGCTTTCTTT
CASSLVRGREDTEAFF
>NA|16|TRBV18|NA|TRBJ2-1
TGTGCCAGCTCACCACCAGGGTCGGGACTGCCGCACGGGCAGTTCTTC
CASSPPGSGLPHGQFF
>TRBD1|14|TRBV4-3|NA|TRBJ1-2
TGCGCCAGTTCCCCGGGACAGGGCGGCTATGGCTACACCTTC
CASSPGQGGYGYTF
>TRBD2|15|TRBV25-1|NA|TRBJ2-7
TGTGCCAGCAGTGCCCCCGGGACTAGCGGCTACGAGCAGTACTTC
CASSAPGTSGYEQYF
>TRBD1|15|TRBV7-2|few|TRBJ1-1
TGTGCCAGCAGACGAGGACAGGTAATGAACACTGAAGCTTTCTTT
CASRRGQVMNTEAFF
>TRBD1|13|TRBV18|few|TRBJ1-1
TGTGCCAGCTCACCAGACAGGGACACTGAAGCTTTCTTT
CASSPDRDTEAFF
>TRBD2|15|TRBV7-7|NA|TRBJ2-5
TGTGCTAGCAGCACTAGCGGAGAGGGGGGAGAGACCCAGTACTTC
CASSTSGEGGETQYF
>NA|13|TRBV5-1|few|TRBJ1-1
TGCGCCAGCAGCCAGGGTGCGGACGCTGAAGCTTTCTTT
CASSQGADAEAFF
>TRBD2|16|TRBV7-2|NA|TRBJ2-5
TGTGCCAGCAGCTCTTCGACTAGCGGGGGACAAGAGACCCAGTACTTC
CASSSSTSGGQETQYF
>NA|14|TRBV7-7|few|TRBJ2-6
TGTGCCAGCAGCTCCGGTGCTGGGGCCAACGTCCTGACTTTC
CASSSGAGANVLTF
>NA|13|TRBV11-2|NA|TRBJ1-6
TGTGCCAGCAGCTCTTACGTAGATTCACCCCTCCACTTT
CASSSYVDSPLHF
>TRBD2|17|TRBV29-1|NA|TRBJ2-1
TGCAGCGTTGAAGACCCGGTAGGCGGGGGTTCCTACAATGAGCAGTTCTTC
CSVEDPVGGGSYNEQFF
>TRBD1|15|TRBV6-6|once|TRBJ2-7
TGTGCCAGCAGTTACTCGACAGGGCACTCCTACGAGCAGTACTTC
CASSYSTGHSYEQYF
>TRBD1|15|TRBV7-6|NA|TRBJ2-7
TGTGCCAGCAGCTTAACGAGACAGGGGTCGTCCGAGCAGTACTTC
CASSLTRQGSSEQYF
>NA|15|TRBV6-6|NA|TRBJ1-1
TGTGCCAGCAGGTCTAGGGTAGGGGGTGGCGATGAAGCTTTCTTT
CASRSRVGGGDEAFF
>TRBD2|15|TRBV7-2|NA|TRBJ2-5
TGTGCCAGCAGCTCTTTAGCGGGGGGGCACGAGACCCAGTACTTC
CASSSLAGGHETQYF
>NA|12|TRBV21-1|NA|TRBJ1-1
TGTGCCAGCAGCAAGGCAGGGTACGAAGCTTTCTTT
CASSKAGYEAFF
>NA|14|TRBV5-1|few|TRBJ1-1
TGCGCCAGCAGCTTGCCAGGGGCGAACACTGAAGCTTTCTTT
CASSLPGANTEAFF
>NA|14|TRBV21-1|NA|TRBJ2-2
TGTGCCAGCAGCAATCGGGCGGGGACCGGGGAGCTGTTTTTT
CASSNRAGTGELFF
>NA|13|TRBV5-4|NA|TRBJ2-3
TGTGCCAGCAGCCTGCAGGGGAGAGATACGCAGTATTTT
CASSLQGRDTQYF
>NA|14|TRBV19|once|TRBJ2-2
TGTGCCACCGAGACGGACAGTAACACCGGGGAGCTGTTTTTT
CATETDSNTGELFF
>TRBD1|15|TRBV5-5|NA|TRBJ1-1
TGTGCCAGCAGCTTCGGGCCGAGGGGGCAGACTGAAGCTTTCTTT
CASSFGPRGQTEAFF
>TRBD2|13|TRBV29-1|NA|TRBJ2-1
TGCAGCGCCCGGGACTATCTGTACAATGAGCAGTTCTTC
CSARDYLYNEQFF
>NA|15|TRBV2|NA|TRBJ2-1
TGTGCCAGCAGTACGGGACTTACGGCCTACAATGAGCAGTTCTTC
CASSTGLTAYNEQFF
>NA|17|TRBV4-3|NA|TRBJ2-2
TGCGCCAGCAGCCCCGCTGTTGGTCAGGGGTGGCCCGGGGAGCTGTTTTTT
CASSPAVGQGWPGELFF
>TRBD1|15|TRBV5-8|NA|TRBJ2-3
TGTGCCAGCAGCTTGGAAGGGGGCCCCACAGATACGCAGTATTTT
CASSLEGGPTDTQYF
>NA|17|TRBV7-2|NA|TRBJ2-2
TGTGCCAGCAGCTTAGGGTGGGGGCGCACCAACACCGGGGAGCTGTTTTTT
CASSLGWGRTNTGELFF
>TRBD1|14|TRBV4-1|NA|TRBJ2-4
TGCGCCAGCAGCCAAGACCCCCAGGGGGCGTCCCAGTACTTC
CASSQDPQGASQYF
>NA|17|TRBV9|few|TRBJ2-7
TGTGCCAGCAGCGCTAGGTCAGGGACTGCGAATCTGGACGAGCAGTACTTC
CASSARSGTANLDEQYF
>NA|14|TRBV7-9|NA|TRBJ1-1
TGTGCCAGCAGCTTAGTGGACAGAGACACTGAAGCTTTCTTT
CASSLVDRDTEAFF
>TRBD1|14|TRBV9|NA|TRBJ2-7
TGTGCCAGCAGCGCCTCAGACAGGGGGAACGAGCAGTACTTC
CASSASDRGNEQYF